These 32 T cell receptor beta chains were all obtained from the same sample, sequenced in a study of Ad26.COV2.S vaccination and SARS-CoV-2 variants. Produced via immunoSEQ multiplex PCR; TCRdb's table is partial and in-frame only. In the table there are about 320,000 clones, about 86% of which are singletons. Documented treatment: around 19 received Ad26.COV2.S at low or high dose, single or two shots; several received placebo; per-sample allocation not given. The investigators took samples on day 63 after the first vaccine or placebo injection. The sequences come from peripheral blood, collected in a trial of Ad26.COV2.S vaccine versus placebo. These receptors all come from a person between 18 and 59 years old who received the Ad26.COV2.S COVID-19 vaccine or a placebo.

The chain combines TRBV29-1 with TRBJ1-1; D perhaps matches TRBD1 (5 bases). CDR3 length: 11 residues. Trimming took off 5 bases at V and 4 bases at J, with 8 bases between the two ends. CDR1 and CDR2 from the germline V gene are SQVTM and ANQGSEA. Here the CDR3 DNA reads TGCAGCGTTACCAGGGCCACTGAAGCTTTCTTT. Protein sequence: CSVTRATEAFF.

The V gene is TRBV7-2, the J gene TRBJ2-1; 9 positions agree with TRBD2. CDR1 and CDR2 from the germline V gene are SGHTA and FQGNSA. The trim removed 3 bases at V and 10 bases at J, leaving 7 bases unmatched. The CDR3 spans 14 residues. The CDR3 region has the DNA TGTGCCAGCAGCTTTGTTACAGCGGGAGGCGAGCAGTTCTTC. Encoded protein: CASSFVTAGGEQFF.

The chain is built from TRBV29-1 and TRBJ1-3, with 7 bases fitting TRBD1. V shed 5 bases and J 0 bases; nucleotides not matched to a gene: 10. The germline V gene has CDR1 SQVTM and CDR2 ANQGSEA. The CDR3 covers 16 residues. The CDR3 DNA reads as TGCAGCGTTAATACTGCCCGACAGGGCTCTGGAAACACCATATATTTT. This gives the protein CSVNTARQGSGNTIYF.

This clone was counted once. This chain links TRBV5-4 with TRBJ1-6; maybe TRBD1 (5 bases). Deletions cut 4 bases from V and 7 bases from J, with 18 bases between. This CDR3 is 16 amino acids long. Germline V gene data show CDR1 as SGHNT and CDR2 as YYREEE (reference sequence). The CDR3 DNA is TGTGCCAGCAGCAGCGGGGCCGGGGGTAACAATTCACCCCTCCACTTT. It specifies CASSSGAGGNNSPLHF.

The V call is TRBV18, the J call TRBJ1-3, with D possibly matching TRBD1 (6 bases). Per germline, CDR1 KGHSH and CDR2 LQKENI. This CDR3 spans 16 amino acids. V was shortened by 6 bases and J by 0 bases, with 15 bases between the two germline ends. This CDR3 is CASSSGQPPSGNTIYF. CDR3 DNA: TGTGCCAGCTCCTCCGGACAGCCTCCCTCTGGAAACACCATATATTTT.

This clone was found a few times. This chain uses TRBV6-5 with TRBJ1-3; D gene unclear. The CDR3 loop spans 14 amino acids. CDR1 is MNHEY, CDR2 SVGAGI, per germline. Trimming removed 6 bases at V and 0 bases at J, with 9 bases between. CDR3 DNA: TGTGCCAGCAGCGAGGAGGACTCTGGAAACACCATATATTTT. Protein product: CASSEEDSGNTIYF.

The genes are TRBV5-1 and TRBJ2-2; 7 bases are a match to TRBD1. Looked up from germline, CDR1 is SGHRS and CDR2 is YFSETQ. This CDR3 comprises 15 residues. J lost 3 bases, V lost 2 bases, and 4 bases had no gene match. CDR3 in DNA: TGCGCCAGCAGCTTTACAGGGGCGGACACCGGGGAGCTGTTTTTT. It encodes CASSFTGADTGELFF.

This clone was seen only a few times. The V gene is TRBV6-2 or TRBV6-3, the J gene TRBJ1-1, with unresolved D. The CDR3 is 15 residues long. V was clipped by 0 bases and J by 5 bases, with 13 bases between them. Germline lookup yields CDR1 MNHEY and CDR2 SVGEGT. The CDR3 nucleotides read TGTGCCAGCAGTTACTCGGTGCAGGCCTCTACTGAAGCTTTCTTT. Translating it yields CASSYSVQASTEAFF.

The chain is built from TRBV19 and TRBJ2-7, with a weak D call TRBD2 (6 bases). From germline, CDR1 is LNHDA and CDR2 SQIVND (reference sequence). V shed 1 base and J shed 0 bases, with 13 bases lying between them. The CDR3 length is 16 residues. CDR3 protein: CASSIGWEASSYEQYF. In DNA, the CDR3 is TGTGCCAGTAGTATAGGATGGGAGGCCAGCTCCTACGAGCAGTACTTC.

The rearrangement links TRBV18 to TRBJ2-3; TRBD1 agrees at 8 bases. CDR1 KGHSH and CDR2 LQKENI come from the germline V gene. There are 15 residues in the CDR3. V lost 2 bases to trimming and J lost 1 base; unmatched junction nucleotides: 2. CDR3 amino acids: CASSPSTGGTDTQYF. As DNA, the CDR3 is TGTGCCAGCTCACCATCGACAGGGGGCACAGATACGCAGTATTTT.

The chain has TRBV4-3 and TRBJ2-3; D remains ambiguous. Germline-derived CDR1 and CDR2 are LGHNA and YSLEER. CDR3 length: 12 amino acids. V lost 0 bases to trimming and J lost 5 bases, with 3 bases between them. CDR3 protein: CASSQEGDTQYF. In nucleotides, the CDR3 is TGCGCCAGCAGCCAAGAAGGAGATACGCAGTATTTT.

V is TRBV18 and J is TRBJ1-3, with 7 nucleotides matching TRBD1. V gave up 0 bases and J gave up 0 bases; unmatched junction bases: 8. The CDR3 spans 18 residues. The germline V gene encodes CDR1 KGHSH and CDR2 LQKENI. This chain's CDR3 is CASSPPDRTFNSGNTIYF. The CDR3 nucleotides are TGTGCCAGCTCACCACCGGACAGGACCTTCAACTCTGGAAACACCATATATTTT.

V and J are TRBV11-2 and TRBJ1-6; D gene unclear. Germline loops: CDR1 SGHAT, CDR2 FQNNGV. The V end was cut by 1 base, the J end by 8 bases, with 9 bases between. CDR3 length: 14 residues. The CDR3 DNA reads as TGTGCCAGCAGCTTAGGATTGTCGTATTCACCCCTCCACTTT. It yields the protein CASSLGLSYSPLHF.

The rearrangement joins TRBV3-1 (or the pseudogene TRBV3-2) to TRBJ2-1; perhaps TRBD2 as D (6 bases). This CDR3 region has 17 residues. The V gene lost 0 bases and the J gene lost 0 bases, with 12 bases spanning the gap. Germline CDR1 and CDR2: LGHDT and YNNKEL (reference sequence). CDR3 in DNA: TGTGCCAGCAGCCAAGATTTACGGGGGAGCTCCTACAATGAGCAGTTCTTC. It specifies CASSQDLRGSSYNEQFF.

In DNA form, the CDR3 reads TGCGCCAGCAGCCAAGATTGGACCAGAAGGATTGAAGCTTTCTTT. It encodes CASSQDWTRRIEAFF. This rearrangement joins TRBV4-1 to TRBJ1-1; D is uncertain. Trimming pared 0 bases from V and 7 bases from J, leaving 15 bases between. This CDR3 is built from 15 residues. Germline V gene sequence: CDR1 MGHRA, CDR2 YSYEKL.

The chain carries TRBV11-2 and TRBJ1-6, with D possibly matching TRBD1 (5 bases). CDR1 SGHAT and CDR2 FQNNGV come from the germline V gene. V lost 5 bases, J lost 6 bases, and 14 bases lay in between. The CDR3 is made up of 15 amino acids. The CDR3: CASSNRGLLNSPLHF. CDR3 sequence (DNA): TGTGCCAGCAGCAACCGGGGACTGCTTAATTCACCCCTCCACTTT.

Only one count was recorded for this clone. The chain combines TRBV30 with TRBJ1-1, with a possible D match to TRBD1 (5 bases). Trimming removed 3 bases at V and 7 bases at J, with 15 bases between. The germline gives CDR1 GTSNPN, CDR2 SVGIG (reference sequence). The CDR3 runs 13 residues. CDR3 sequence reads: CAWRRGGTGEAFF. In DNA form, the CDR3 reads TGTGCCTGGAGGAGGGGCGGGACCGGTGAAGCTTTCTTT.

The V gene is TRBV6-4, the J gene TRBJ1-1; the D gene is possibly TRBD1 (5 bases). CDR3 length equals 15 residues. The ends were cut back, 0 bases at V and 4 bases at J, with 12 bases in the middle. CDR1 and CDR2 from the germline V gene are MRHNA and SNTAGT. The CDR3: CASSDSFTGGTEAFF. CDR3 coding DNA: TGTGCCAGCAGTGACTCATTCACAGGTGGCACTGAAGCTTTCTTT.

The V and J genes are TRBV12-3 or TRBV12-4 and TRBJ1-5; D remains unclear. The CDR3 is 11 amino acids. The V end lost 4 bases, the J end lost 9 bases, and 7 bases lay between the germline ends. DNA of the CDR3: TGTGCCAGCAGTTCCACCGGGCCCCAGCATTTT. It encodes CASSSTGPQHF.

V and J are TRBV12-5 and TRBJ2-7, with D unclear. Germline CDR1 and CDR2: LGHNT and FRNRAP. CDR3 length: 11 amino acids. Trimming stripped 2 bases from V and 6 bases from J, with 5 bases between. The CDR3 sequence: CASGLSSEQYF. CDR3 DNA sequence: TGTGCTAGTGGTTTGTCGTCCGAGCAGTACTTC.

J is TRBJ2-1 and V is TRBV6-4; D gene ambiguous. The germline V and J ends were trimmed by 4 bases and 10 bases, with 8 bases remaining between them. CDR3 length: 11 residues. Germline V gene lookup returns CDR1 MRHNA and CDR2 SNTAGT. This CDR3 is CASSGYGEQFF. CDR3 DNA: TGTGCCAGCAGTGGCTATGGGGAGCAGTTCTTC.

This chain uses TRBV7-2 with TRBJ2-1, with 13 bases matching TRBD2. The V segment lost 2 bases and the J segment 9 bases; nucleotides outside the gene matches: 7. Germline V lookup: CDR1 SGHTA, CDR2 FQGNSA. The CDR3 is 16 residues long. CDR3 DNA sequence: TGTGCCAGCAGCTTAAGGACTAGCGGGGGTTATGGTGAGCAGTTCTTC. It translates to CASSLRTSGGYGEQFF.

Details on this clone: Other DNA sequences of this sample code for an identical CDR3. The chain couples TRBV27 to TRBJ2-7, with a weak D call TRBD1 (6 bases). V shed 3 bases and J shed 2 bases, with 11 bases lying between them. Germline loops: CDR1 MNHEY, CDR2 SMNVEV (reference sequence). The CDR3 spans 14 residues. CDR3 sequence: CASSFSRGPYEQYF. CDR3 sequence (DNA): TGTGCCAGCAGTTTTAGCAGGGGACCCTACGAGCAGTACTTC.

This clone was seen a single time. The gene calls are TRBV9 and TRBJ2-3, with a possible D match to TRBD2 (7 bases). This CDR3 has 16 amino acids. Per the germline V gene, CDR1 is SGDLS and CDR2 is YYNGEE. Trimming took off 0 bases at V and 6 bases at J, with 17 bases between the two ends. This chain's CDR3 is CASSVGNAGAGDTQYF. CDR3 coding DNA: TGTGCCAGCAGCGTAGGCAATGCGGGGGCGGGGGATACGCAGTATTTT.

V gene TRBV7-9 combines with J gene TRBJ2-1; either TRBD1 or TRBD2 may fit D (5 bases each). V was trimmed by 2 bases and J by 4 bases, leaving 15 bases between them. CDR1 SEHNR and CDR2 FQNEAQ come from the germline V gene (reference sequence). The length of the CDR3 is 16 residues. CDR3 in amino acids: CASSLQGAPGYNEQFF. The CDR3 DNA reads TGTGCCAGCAGCTTACAGGGAGCCCCAGGTTACAATGAGCAGTTCTTC.

This rearrangement joins TRBV6-2 or TRBV6-3 to TRBJ2-1; D perhaps matches TRBD1 (5 bases). Germline V gives CDR1 MNHEY, CDR2 SVGEGT. The CDR3 runs 17 residues. V was pared by 4 bases and J by 6 bases, with 22 bases between. The CDR3, as DNA: TGTGCCAGCAGTTCCACCATTCCAGGGTCAGGCCGCAATGAGCAGTTCTTC. The encoded protein is CASSSTIPGSGRNEQFF.

The chain is built from TRBV5-1 and TRBJ1-2, with D perhaps TRBD1 (6 bases). This CDR3 spans 15 amino acids. V gave up 0 bases and J gave up 4 bases, with 13 bases separating them. The V gene's germline CDR1 is SGHRS and CDR2 YFSETQ. The CDR3 is CASSLELPGVYGYTF. The CDR3 nucleotides are TGCGCCAGCAGCTTGGAGTTACCAGGGGTCTATGGCTACACCTTC.

The chain carries TRBV27 and TRBJ2-5, with D uncertain. Trimming cost V 2 bases and J 3 bases, with 10 bases left between them. Germline CDR1 and CDR2: MNHEY and SMNVEV (reference sequence). This CDR3 has 14 amino acids. CDR3 protein: CASSLVAGKETQYF. In DNA form, the CDR3 reads TGTGCCAGCAGTTTAGTGGCAGGAAAAGAGACCCAGTACTTC.

The rearrangement links TRBV4-3 to TRBJ2-2, with D unclear. The CDR3 totals 15 residues. Germline assignment: CDR1 LGHNA and CDR2 YSLEER. The V gene lost 4 bases and the J gene lost 2 bases, with 11 bases spanning the gap. Here the CDR3 reads CASSPLYPNTGELFF. The DNA of the CDR3 is TGCGCCAGCAGCCCCCTATACCCAAACACCGGGGAGCTGTTTTTT.

J is TRBJ1-2 and V is TRBV7-8; 10 bases line up with TRBD1. Germline-derived CDR1 and CDR2 are SGHVS and FQNEAQ. The CDR3 is 13 residues long. V dropped 5 bases and J dropped 6; count of bases not matched to a gene: 3. The CDR3 loop is CASSRGQGNGYTF. Here the CDR3 DNA reads TGTGCCAGCAGCCGGGGACAGGGGAATGGCTACACCTTC.

This clone was seen more than once but under ten times. The V and J genes are TRBV13 and TRBJ1-1; D gene unclear. Germline CDR1 PRHDT, CDR2 FYEKMQ (reference sequence). V lost 1 base to trimming and J lost 12 bases, with 12 bases between them. The CDR3 is 12 amino acids. DNA of the CDR3: TGTGCCAGCAGCTTAGAAGGTTCGAGGACTTTCTTT. Translated: CASSLEGSRTFF.

The V call is TRBV18, the J call TRBJ2-3; unclear D gene. V gave up 5 bases and J gave up 0 bases, with 12 bases separating them. The CDR3 totals 15 residues. Germline CDR1 KGHSH, CDR2 LQKENI. The CDR3 is CASSEGQVSTDTQYF. DNA of the CDR3: TGTGCCAGCTCAGAAGGTCAGGTCAGCACAGATACGCAGTATTTT.